This T cell receptor beta chain originates from a study of shared clonotypes between healthy human individuals. Naive-designated CD8 cells lacked CD45RO, were positively enriched for CCR7, and omitted terminally differentiated effector memory CD45RA+ cells. The data were produced by immunoSEQ multiplex PCR, yet TCRdb's version contains in-frame clones alone and is incomplete. The sample consists of about 2 million clones, about 95% of them appearing once. The CDR3 has 14 amino acids. With V trimmed by 5 bases and J by 8 bases, 6 bases remained unmatched. CDR1 SGHVS and CDR2 FQNEAQ come from the germline V gene.

This receptor was identified in a man aged 18 to 30 in good health. The chain has TRBV7-8 and TRBJ1-4; the match to TRBD1 covers 9 bases. Material for sequencing was naive CD8+ T cells sorted from blood. CDR3 protein: CASSGDRAQEKLFF. CDR3 coding DNA: TGTGCCAGCAGCGGGGACAGGGCTCAAGAAAAACTGTTTTTT.